This T cell receptor (beta chain) originates from a study of blood T cell repertoires in COVID-19. The data were produced by immunoSEQ multiplex PCR, yet TCRdb's version contains in-frame clones alone and is incomplete. Of about 200,000 clones listed, around four fifths are singletons. Germline trimming cut 3 bases from V and 3 bases from J; bases unmatched to any gene: 1. The CDR3 has 14 amino acids. Per the germline V gene, CDR1 is MNHNS and CDR2 is SASEGT. Regarding this clone: Different DNA sequences within this sample yield the same CDR3.

This clonotype was obtained from a man aged 60-69 years with COVID-19, enrolled during active disease. The sequenced material came from peripheral blood. This rearrangement joins TRBV6-1 to TRBJ1-2, with 10 bases lining up with TRBD1. The CDR3 sequence: CASSEGQGYYGYTF. The CDR3 DNA is TGTGCCAGCAGTGAGGGACAGGGGTACTATGGCTACACCTTC.